Listed below are T cell receptor beta chains from one sample, sequenced in a study of blood T cell repertoires in COVID-19. Generated by immunoSEQ multiplex PCR, the TCRdb table keeps only in-frame clones and is missing some. Among over 10,000 clones listed, 88% were seen once. Sequencing input: peripheral blood. These receptors were collected from a human donor in a cohort sampled during active COVID-19. CDR3s include the opening cysteine and the closing phenylalanine or tryptophan. Each record gives: V gene, J gene, D gene, clone size, CDR3 DNA, CDR3 protein. D genes are given only for firm matches. Clone size appears in some rows only: once, few, many, or a class for an expanded clone.

v_call: TRBV19
j_call: TRBJ1-4
d_call: TRBD1
clone_size: .
cdr3_nt: TGTGCCAGTAGCATGGGACAGGGAGGATGGGAAAAACTGTTTTTT
cdr3_aa: CASSMGQGGWEKLFF

v_call: TRBV19
j_call: TRBJ2-7
d_call: .
clone_size: .
cdr3_nt: TGTGCCAGTAGCGGGATGAGCTCCTACGAGCAGTACTTC
cdr3_aa: CASSGMSSYEQYF

v_call: TRBV7-2
j_call: TRBJ2-3
d_call: .
clone_size: .
cdr3_nt: TGTGCCAGCAGCGGCGGTGGGTCACAGCAGTATTTT
cdr3_aa: CASSGGGSQQYF

v_call: TRBV29-1
j_call: TRBJ2-4
d_call: TRBD2
clone_size: .
cdr3_nt: TGCAGCGCCGGGGGCGGGGGGCTGGACATTCAGTACTTC
cdr3_aa: CSAGGGGLDIQYF

v_call: TRBV4-3
j_call: TRBJ2-1
d_call: TRBD2
clone_size: .
cdr3_nt: TGCGCCAGCAGGAAAGCGGGGAGCAATGAGCAGTTCTTC
cdr3_aa: CASRKAGSNEQFF

v_call: TRBV10-3
j_call: TRBJ2-1
d_call: TRBD1
clone_size: .
cdr3_nt: TGTGCCATCACGGGGACAGGGGACGTCCATGAGCAGTTCTTC
cdr3_aa: CAITGTGDVHEQFF

v_call: TRBV6-1
j_call: TRBJ1-5
d_call: .
clone_size: .
cdr3_nt: TGTGCCAGCAGTGAATCAGGGGTTAGCAATCAGCCCCAGCATTTT
cdr3_aa: CASSESGVSNQPQHF

v_call: TRBV5-1
j_call: TRBJ2-7
d_call: .
clone_size: .
cdr3_nt: TGCGCCAGCAGATACACCCACACCCTCACCTACGAGCAGTACTTC
cdr3_aa: CASRYTHTLTYEQYF

v_call: TRBV28
j_call: TRBJ1-3
d_call: .
clone_size: .
cdr3_nt: TGTGCCAGCAGTCAGGGGATCCCTGGAAACACCATATATTTT
cdr3_aa: CASSQGIPGNTIYF

v_call: TRBV2
j_call: TRBJ2-7
d_call: TRBD1
clone_size: few
cdr3_nt: TGTGCCAGCAGTGTATACAGGGGTACCTACGAGCAGTACTTC
cdr3_aa: CASSVYRGTYEQYF

v_call: TRBV4-3
j_call: TRBJ1-4
d_call: .
clone_size: .
cdr3_nt: TGCGCCAGCAGCCAAGATTGGGTGGGGGCCGCAACTAATGAAAAACTGTTTTTT
cdr3_aa: CASSQDWVGAATNEKLFF

v_call: TRBV10-2
j_call: TRBJ2-7
d_call: TRBD1
clone_size: .
cdr3_nt: TGCGCCAGCACCCAAACTACCGGGACAGGGTCCTACGAGCAGTACTTC
cdr3_aa: CASTQTTGTGSYEQYF

v_call: TRBV9
j_call: TRBJ2-5
d_call: TRBD2
clone_size: .
cdr3_nt: TGTGCCAGCAGCGTAGGTGGTAGCGGGGGGGTAGAGACCCAGTACTTC
cdr3_aa: CASSVGGSGGVETQYF

v_call: TRBV28
j_call: TRBJ1-1
d_call: .
clone_size: .
cdr3_nt: TGTGCCAGCTACGACAGTATGAACACTGAAGCTTTCTTT
cdr3_aa: CASYDSMNTEAFF

v_call: TRBV19
j_call: TRBJ1-6
d_call: TRBD1
clone_size: .
cdr3_nt: TGTGCCACTCAGTTGAGGGGGCGGAATAATTCACCCCTCCACTTT
cdr3_aa: CATQLRGRNNSPLHF

v_call: TRBV7-9
j_call: TRBJ1-1
d_call: .
clone_size: .
cdr3_nt: TGTGCCAGCAGCTTAGCACAGGGATCGGTCACTGAAGCTTTCTTT
cdr3_aa: CASSLAQGSVTEAFF

v_call: TRBV30
j_call: TRBJ1-2
d_call: TRBD1
clone_size: .
cdr3_nt: TGTGCCTGGGCGGACAGGCGCTATGGCTACACCTTC
cdr3_aa: CAWADRRYGYTF

v_call: TRBV7-9
j_call: TRBJ1-5
d_call: .
clone_size: .
cdr3_nt: TGTGCCAGCAGCCCGTATAATAGCAATCAGCCCCAGCATTTT
cdr3_aa: CASSPYNSNQPQHF

v_call: TRBV25-1
j_call: TRBJ1-2
d_call: TRBD1
clone_size: .
cdr3_nt: TGTGCCAGCAGTGAGCCAGGGGGCCTCTATGGCTACACCTTC
cdr3_aa: CASSEPGGLYGYTF

v_call: TRBV6-2/TRBV6-3
j_call: TRBJ2-1
d_call: TRBD1
clone_size: .
cdr3_nt: TGTGCCAGCAGCCAGGGAACAGGGGGCGAGTCCTACAATGAGCAGTTCTTC
cdr3_aa: CASSQGTGGESYNEQFF